The 28 T cell receptor beta chains reported below all come from one sample, sequenced in a study of blood T cells in healthy people across ages. Through a sample-barcoded 5' primer and a J-beta primer mix, a second PCR was run for about 6 to 11 cycles. MiXCR, applied by TCRdb to the 5' RACE reads, yields one record per CDR3 protein. The profile covers fewer than 800,000 distinct CDR3 sequences, with around a quarter appearing a single time and roughly 9% taken by the ten largest. These same data were also listed under a study on T cells of mothers and their children.

Material for sequencing was blood. The receptors stem from a boy younger than 18 in good health.

This clonotype came up a few times. This rearrangement joins TRBV27 to TRBJ2-7; possibly TRBD2 for D (8 bases). Germline loops: CDR1 MNHEY, CDR2 SMNVEV (reference sequence). V was cut by 6 bases and J by 4 bases, with 19 bases left in between. This CDR3 spans 15 amino acids. CDR3 coding DNA: TGTGCCAGCAGACCACCCGGGAGGGGGCCGTACGAGCAGTACTTC. Amino acid sequence: CASRPPGRGPYEQYF.

V gene TRBV7-9 combines with J gene TRBJ2-3; D not certain. CDR3 length equals 17 residues. The V gene's germline CDR1 is SEHNR and CDR2 FQNEAQ (reference sequence). V lost 2 bases, J lost 2 bases, and 17 bases lay in between. In nucleotides, the CDR3 is TGTGCCAGCAGCTTAAGGCGACTCCAGATATCCACAGATACGCAGTATTTT. Translated, it gives CASSLRRLQISTDTQYF.

The chain recombines TRBV4-2 with TRBJ1-3, with D possibly matching TRBD1 (5 bases). Trimming pared 1 base from V and 5 bases from J, leaving 12 bases between. This CDR3 has 15 amino acids. Germline V gene data show CDR1 as LGHNA and CDR2 as YNFKEQ. CDR3 in amino acids: CASSQVPGGRNTIYF. CDR3 sequence (DNA): TGTGCCAGCAGCCAAGTCCCGGGGGGACGAAACACCATATATTTT.

The chain recombines TRBV12-3 or TRBV12-4 with TRBJ2-5, with D unresolved. Matching the DNA end better, TRBJ2-1 makes the J call doubtful. The CDR3 loop spans 15 amino acids. The CDR3 here is CASIPGRLEHNEQFF. DNA of the CDR3: TGTGCCAGCATCCCCGGGCGCCTTGAACACAATGAGCAGTTCTTC.

This clonotype has more than one count but fewer than ten. The chain has TRBV15 and TRBJ1-6; tentative D call: TRBD1 (5 bases). Trimming cost V 8 bases and J 9 bases, with 11 bases left between them. Germline V CDR1 and CDR2: LNHNV, YYDKDF (reference sequence). The CDR3 is 12 amino acids. CDR3 coding DNA: TGTGCCACCGGGGACTACACTTCACCCCTCCACTTT. Translation gives CATGDYTSPLHF.

The chain combines TRBV7-2 with TRBJ2-3, with a possible D match to TRBD2 (6 bases). CDR1 SGHTA and CDR2 FQGNSA come from the germline V gene. There are 15 residues in the CDR3. V was cut by 5 bases and J by 1 base, with 13 bases left in between. The CDR3 nucleotides read TGTGCCAGCAGCGTACTAGCAACCGGCACAGATACGCAGTATTTT. It codes for CASSVLATGTDTQYF. Full variable domain (missing parts from reference TRBV7-2 and TRBJ2-3): GAGVSQSPSNKVTEKGKDVELRCDPISGHTALYWYRQSLGQGLEFLIYFQGNSAPDKSGLPSDRFSAERTGGSVSTLTIQRTQQEDSAVYLCASSVLATGTDTQYFGPGTRLTVL.

This clonotype was found a few times. The chain joins TRBV12-3 or TRBV12-4 to TRBJ2-7, with D maybe TRBD2 (6 bases). The CDR3 extends over 15 amino acids. V was pared by 6 bases and J by 1 base, with 16 bases between. CDR3 sequence: CASSPLDSGSYEQYF. The CDR3 coding sequence is TGTGCCAGCAGCCCTCTGGATAGCGGTTCCTACGAGCAGTACTTC.

The chain links TRBV10-3 to TRBJ1-1; a possible D gene is TRBD1 (5 bases). Between the trimmed V and J ends, which lost 1 base and 4 bases, there was a span of 10 bases. The CDR3 length is 14 residues. CDR1 ENHRY and CDR2 SYGVKD come from the germline V gene. The CDR3 coding sequence is TGTGCCATCAGTGAGTTGGGGGGTAGCACTGAAGCTTTCTTT. This sequence encodes CAISELGGSTEAFF.

A few counts support this clonotype. This chain joins TRBV20-1 and TRBJ2-7, with D unclear. The CDR3 extends over 13 amino acids. V was pared by 1 base and J by 3 bases, with 10 bases between. The germline V gene encodes CDR1 DFQATT and CDR2 SNEGSKA (reference sequence). CDR3 in amino acids: CSARGLDVYEQYF. The DNA of the CDR3 is TGCAGTGCTAGAGGTCTTGACGTCTACGAGCAGTACTTC.

This chain joins TRBV7-2 and TRBJ1-2, with D maybe TRBD1 (6 bases). Germline CDR1 is SGHTA and CDR2 is FQGNSA. V lost 6 bases and J 8 bases, leaving 22 bases between the germline ends. CDR3 size: 15 residues. CDR3 amino acids: CASRQGGPGIDGYTF. The CDR3 coding sequence is TGTGCCAGCAGACAAGGGGGTCCAGGGATTGACGGCTACACCTTC.

This chain joins TRBV15 and TRBJ2-5; D is uncertain. The J call may not be correct, given that the DNA end is closer to TRBJ2-1. CDR3 length: 12 amino acids. CDR1 and CDR2 (germline): LNHNV, YYDKDF (reference sequence). The CDR3 is CATSPTGNEQFF. For the CDR3, the DNA is TGTGCCACCAGCCCCACCGGTAATGAGCAGTTCTTC.

This clonotype was seen only a few times. This sequence joins TRBV12-3 or TRBV12-4 and TRBJ1-3, with 8 positions matching TRBD1. The ends lost 6 bases at V and 9 bases at J; junction bases unmatched: 16. The length of the CDR3 is 16 residues. CDR3 protein: CASSYPRGHLEGTIYF. The DNA for the CDR3 is TGTGCCAGCAGCTACCCCAGGGGGCATCTGGAAGGCACCATATATTTT.

The V and J genes are TRBV11-1 and TRBJ2-5; 7 nucleotides match TRBD1. This CDR3 has 14 residues. The V gene end was trimmed by 8 bases and the J gene end by 2 bases; junction bases not matched to a gene: 8. CDR1 SGHAT and CDR2 FQDESV come from the germline V gene (reference sequence). The CDR3 coding sequence is TGTGCCAGCGCACTGCGACAGGGACAAGAGACCCAGTACTTC. It codes for CASALRQGQETQYF.

J is TRBJ1-1 and V is TRBV4-1, with 7 nucleotides matching TRBD1. In germline, CDR1 is MGHRA, CDR2 YSYEKL. After removal of 4 bases from V and 0 bases from J, the junction contained 11 bases not matched to a gene. The CDR3 covers 17 residues. The CDR3 loop is CASSPSGAGGLNTEAFF. Written as DNA, the CDR3 is TGCGCCAGCAGCCCATCAGGGGCAGGGGGTTTGAACACTGAAGCTTTCTTT.

The chain is built from TRBV7-2 and TRBJ2-3; D might be TRBD2 (5 bases). Per the germline V gene, CDR1 is SGHTA and CDR2 is FQGNSA. The CDR3 runs to 15 residues. The V and J ends lost 3 bases and 0 bases respectively, with 10 bases between them. The CDR3, as DNA: TGTGCCAGCAGCTTCCGAGGGTTTAGCACAGATACGCAGTATTTT. Its protein product is CASSFRGFSTDTQYF.

This clonotype was picked up many times. V and J are TRBV12-3 or TRBV12-4 and TRBJ1-5; the match to TRBD1 covers 9 bases. The junction had 5 bases not matched to a gene; V was cut back by 5 bases and J by 6 bases. This CDR3 has 14 residues. The CDR3 protein is CASSPDRGGQPQHF. CDR3 sequence (DNA): TGTGCCAGCAGTCCGGACAGGGGAGGTCAGCCCCAGCATTTT.

This clonotype was detected only a few times. This chain links TRBV3-1 with TRBJ2-2; the D is unclear. CDR1 is LGHDT and CDR2 is YNNKEL in the germline V gene (reference sequence). This CDR3 region has 14 residues. Trimming removed 3 bases from V and 2 bases from J, with 7 bases in between. CDR3 in DNA: TGTGCCAGCAGCCAGGGCTTTAACACCGGGGAGCTGTTTTTT. It is translated as CASSQGFNTGELFF.

This clonotype was seen only a few times. This chain joins TRBV6-1 and TRBJ2-7; D is perhaps TRBD1 or TRBD2 (5 bases each). The V end lost 1 base, the J end lost 2 bases, and 12 bases lay between the germline ends. There are 15 residues in the CDR3. CDR1 is MNHNS and CDR2 is SASEGT in the germline V gene. The CDR3 sequence is CASSEGGDGTYEQYF. The CDR3, as DNA: TGTGCCAGCAGTGAAGGAGGGGACGGAACCTACGAGCAGTACTTC.

This clonotype turned up a few times. The chain couples TRBV2 to TRBJ2-5; D ambiguous. CDR1 SNHLY and CDR2 FYNNEI come from the germline V gene. The CDR3 covers 12 residues. The V end was cut by 11 bases, the J end by 4 bases, with 14 bases between. The CDR3 protein is CAAAPGPETQYF. CDR3 bases: TGTGCCGCAGCACCGGGTCCAGAGACCCAGTACTTC.

The V gene is TRBV5-1, the J gene TRBJ2-7, with D maybe TRBD2 (5 bases). Germline V gives CDR1 SGHRS, CDR2 YFSETQ. This CDR3 is 13 amino acids long. V dropped 5 bases and J dropped 3 bases, with 12 bases sitting between them. The CDR3 here is CASRGAGNYEQYF. For the CDR3, the DNA is TGCGCCAGCAGGGGTGCCGGGAACTACGAGCAGTACTTC. Based on the CDR3 plus reference TRBV5-1 and TRBJ2-7, the full variable domain is KAGVTQTPRYLIKTRGQQVTLSCSPISGHRSVSWYQQTPGQGLQFLFEYFSETQRNKGNFPGRFSGRQFSNSRSEMNVSTLELGDSALYLCASRGAGNYEQYFGPGTRLTVT.

CDR3 nucleotide sequence: TGTGCCAGCAGTCCTCTCTCAACAGGGTTAGAGACCCAGTACTTC. Amino acids: CASSPLSTGLETQYF. The chain couples TRBV28 to TRBJ2-5; a weak D match, TRBD1 (6 bases). Trimming stripped 5 bases from V and 4 bases from J, with 17 bases between. The germline gives CDR1 MDHEN, CDR2 SYDVKM. The CDR3 runs 15 residues.

This clonotype occurred a few times. The rearrangement uses TRBV7-8 and TRBJ2-7; 8 bases align to TRBD1. Germline V gene lookup returns CDR1 SGHVS and CDR2 FQNEAQ. Trimming at V came to 5 bases and at J to 2 bases, leaving 8 bases not matched to a gene. This CDR3 spans 15 amino acids. The CDR3 region has the DNA TGTGCCAGCAGCCTGGGACAGGTTCTCACCTACGAGCAGTACTTC. Translation gives CASSLGQVLTYEQYF. The whole variable domain, remainder taken from reference TRBV7-8 and TRBJ2-7, is GAGVSQSPRYKVAKRGQDVALRCDPISGHVSLFWYQQALGQGPEFLTYFQNEAQLDKSGLPSDRFFAERPEGSVSTLKIQRTQQEDSAVYLCASSLGQVLTYEQYFGPGTRLTVT.

This rearrangement joins TRBV29-1 to TRBJ2-7, with TRBD1 as a possible D gene (5 bases). The V end was cut by 3 bases, the J end by 3 bases, with 12 bases between. The germline CDR1 and CDR2 sequences are SQVTM and ANQGSEA. The CDR3 length is 13 residues. CDR3 coding DNA: TGCAGCGTTGAGGGCGCAGGGATCTACGAGCAGTACTTC. It codes for CSVEGAGIYEQYF.

V gene TRBV20-1 combines with J gene TRBJ2-7, with no clear D. Germline assignment: CDR1 DFQATT and CDR2 SNEGSKA (reference sequence). V gave up 1 base and J gave up 1 base, with 8 bases separating them. The CDR3 extends over 13 amino acids. Here the CDR3 DNA reads TGCAGTGCTAGAGGTGACTTATCCTACGAGCAGTACTTC. Amino acid sequence: CSARGDLSYEQYF.

This clonotype is a singleton in its sample. One end of the junction does not line up with germline, which may come from a read error. This chain connects TRBV20-1 to TRBJ1-4; D is possibly TRBD1 (6 bases). The CDR3 contains 14 residues. Per germline, CDR1 DFQATT and CDR2 SNEGSKA (reference sequence). The CDR3 DNA is TGCAGTGCCAGAGGGACACCAACTAATGAAAAACTGTTTTTT. It is translated as CSARGTPTNEKLFF.

The V and J genes are TRBV7-6 and TRBJ2-1; TRBD2 might be the D (5 bases). Germline assignment: CDR1 SGHVS and CDR2 FNYEAQ. The CDR3 sequence is 16 residues long. V shed 5 bases and J shed 12 bases, with 26 bases lying between them. The CDR3 nucleotides read TGTGCCAGCAGCACACCGCTGACACAGTGGACTGAGCGGCAGTTCTTC. Its protein is CASSTPLTQWTERQFF.

The chain couples TRBV5-1 to TRBJ2-3, with 7 bases that match TRBD2. Germline values: CDR1 SGHRS, CDR2 YFSETQ. This CDR3 spans 14 amino acids. V lost 9 bases, J lost 5 bases, and 12 bases stayed unmatched. CDR3 residues: CATNRGDGGDTQYF. CDR3 bases: TGCGCCACCAATCGGGGGGACGGCGGAGATACGCAGTATTTT. The full variable domain, rest sourced from reference TRBV5-1 and TRBJ2-3, is KAGVTQTPRYLIKTRGQQVTLSCSPISGHRSVSWYQQTPGQGLQFLFEYFSETQRNKGNFPGRFSGRQFSNSRSEMNVSTLELGDSALYLCATNRGDGGDTQYFGPGTRLTVL.

V gene TRBV5-1 combines with J gene TRBJ2-4; 10 nucleotides align to TRBD1. Germline V gives CDR1 SGHRS, CDR2 YFSETQ. The CDR3 length is 16 residues. Unmatched junction bases numbered 10, after V lost 4 bases and J lost 6 bases. The CDR3 sequence: CASSEYGTGEINIQYF. CDR3 DNA sequence: TGCGCCAGCAGCGAATACGGGACAGGGGAAATAAACATTCAGTACTTC.